A selection of T cell receptor beta chains follows, all from one sample in a study of blood T cell repertoires in COVID-19. Produced via immunoSEQ multiplex PCR; TCRdb's table is partial and in-frame only. Among about 110,000 clones listed, about 85% were seen once. Sequenced material: peripheral blood. The origin of the receptors is a human donor in a cohort sampled during active COVID-19. Both conserved end residues are trimmed from each CDR3. A D gene is named only where the DNA matches it firmly.

d_call v_call cdr3_aa
. TRBV28 ASSFLAGELF
. TRBV29-1 SVGRSSRVTSNEQF
TRBD2 TRBV5-1 ASSLAGGGTQY
. TRBV6-6 ASRVGNRNTDTQY
TRBD2 TRBV5-1 ASSLVAGGTGELF
. TRBV28 ASSLSQTWNTEAF
. TRBV6-5 ASSKYSNQPQH
. TRBV5-4 ASSLFGMQGTPLH
TRBD2 TRBV28 ASSTILAGADTQY
TRBD1 TRBV5-1 ASSTGAGTLGNTEAF
TRBD1 TRBV6-1 ASSERGDRADTQY
. TRBV4-2 ASSQEREYYNEQF
. TRBV7-9 ASSLAVTEAF
. TRBV14 ASSQDMNTEAF
. TRBV7-2 ASSLAGGYSEQF
. TRBV10-2 ASSEIQGHDSPLH